These 17 T cell receptor beta chains were all obtained from the same sample, sequenced in a study of a mutant IDH1 vaccine in newly diagnosed glioma. Time point indicated: baseline, week 1 (first vaccination visit). Treatment specified: pre-vaccination baseline after standard-of-care therapy. Only in-frame clones appear in the TCRdb table, and some are missing; sequencing was by immunoSEQ multiplex PCR. The table lists 50,000 to 65,000 clones, roughly 80% of them singletons. Sequenced material: PBMCs, taken from a glioma patient treated with radiotherapy, temozolomide or both. The receptors come from a man between 18 and 35 years old with glioma.

A few counts support this clone. The CDR3 loop is CAWSPQGVQPQHF. DNA of the CDR3: TGTGCCTGGAGCCCACAGGGGGTACAGCCCCAGCATTTT. This chain links TRBV30 with TRBJ1-5; 8 bases map to TRBD1. V was pared by 3 bases and J by 7 bases, with 5 bases of the junction left unmatched. The CDR3 has 13 residues. The germline gives CDR1 GTSNPN, CDR2 SVGIG (reference sequence).

The chain joins TRBV4-2 to TRBJ1-4, with D unresolved. Germline V gene lookup returns CDR1 LGHNA and CDR2 YNFKEQ. CDR3 length: 15 amino acids. V lost 3 bases and J 0 bases, leaving 8 bases between the germline ends. The CDR3 here is CASSQTGATNEKLFF. DNA of the CDR3: TGTGCCAGCAGCCAGACCGGCGCAACTAATGAAAAACTGTTTTTT.

This chain joins TRBV7-9 and TRBJ2-6; possibly TRBD1 for D (5 bases). This CDR3 is built from 19 residues. The germline V gene has CDR1 SEHNR and CDR2 FQNEAQ (reference sequence). V was shortened by 2 bases and J by 2 bases, with 19 bases between the two germline ends. CDR3 residues: CASSLPNLGRATGANVLTF. CDR3 DNA: TGTGCCAGCAGCTTACCGAACCTTGGCAGGGCTACTGGGGCCAACGTCCTGACTTTC.

This rearrangement joins TRBV30 to TRBJ1-2; no clear D. This CDR3 has 14 amino acids. Germline assignment: CDR1 GTSNPN and CDR2 SVGIG (reference sequence). The germline V and J ends were trimmed by 3 bases and 0 bases, with 11 bases remaining between them. CDR3 sequence: CAWSQTNANYGYTF. CDR3 nucleotides: TGTGCCTGGAGCCAAACGAACGCTAACTATGGCTACACCTTC.

V gene TRBV6-1 combines with J gene TRBJ1-1, with D possibly TRBD1 on 5 matching bases. Germline V lookup: CDR1 MNHNS, CDR2 SASEGT. V lost 2 bases to trimming and J lost 5 bases, with 18 bases between them. This CDR3 contains 16 residues. As DNA, the CDR3 is TGTGCCAGCAGTGAAAACCTGCCATGGGGGTTGACTGAAGCTTTCTTT. As protein: CASSENLPWGLTEAFF.

V is TRBV4-3 and J is TRBJ2-7; 8 bases map to TRBD1. The CDR3 loop spans 14 amino acids. Losses at the gene ends were 4 bases for V and 7 bases for J; bases not matched to a gene: 9. Germline-derived CDR1 and CDR2 are LGHNA and YSLEER. CDR3 DNA sequence: TGCGCCAGCAGCCCGGGACAGGCAAACGGGGAGCAGTACTTC. This gives the protein CASSPGQANGEQYF.

The chain links TRBV25-1 to TRBJ2-5, with D unresolved. The CDR3 contains 12 residues. Germline V lookup: CDR1 MGHDK, CDR2 SYGVNS. With 4 bases removed from V and 0 bases from J, the gap between germline ends came to 3 bases. CDR3 protein: CASSGYQETQYF. DNA of the CDR3: TGTGCCAGCAGTGGTTACCAAGAGACCCAGTACTTC.

This clone was observed a handful of times. The V call is TRBV28, the J call TRBJ1-2; D uncertain. V gave up 3 bases and J gave up 3 bases, with 14 bases separating them. CDR1 is MDHEN and CDR2 is SYDVKM in the germline V gene. CDR3 size: 15 residues. CDR3 in amino acids: CASSFNRVVDYGYTF. CDR3 DNA sequence: TGTGCCAGCAGTTTTAACCGGGTCGTGGACTATGGCTACACCTTC.

With respect to this clone: The germline gene is not matched at one end of the junction; a read error may be the cause. The chain links TRBV7-7 to TRBJ2-5, with a weak D call TRBD2 (5 bases). Germline CDR1 SSHAT, CDR2 FNYEAQ (reference sequence). This CDR3 has 14 residues. Written as DNA, the CDR3 is TGTGCTAGCAGCTTACTAGGGAAACAAGAGACCCAGTACTTC. As protein: CASSLLGKQETQYF. Based on the CDR3 plus reference TRBV7-7 and TRBJ2-5, the full variable domain is GAGVSQSPRYKVTKRGQDVTLRCDPISSHATLYWYQQALGQGPEFLTYFNYEAQPDKSGLPSDRFSAERPEGSISTLTIQRTEQRDSAMYRCASSLLGKQETQYFGPGTRLLVL.

The genes are TRBV2 and TRBJ1-3, with D maybe TRBD1 (5 bases). V lost 1 base and J lost 0, with 13 bases in between. The CDR3 consists of 17 residues. Looked up from germline, CDR1 is SNHLY and CDR2 is FYNNEI. The CDR3 loop reads CASSEVAGRLSGNTIYF. For the CDR3, the DNA is TGTGCCAGCAGTGAAGTCGCAGGGCGCCTCTCTGGAAACACCATATATTTT.

The rearrangement joins TRBV27 to TRBJ1-2; 7 positions agree with TRBD1. CDR1 and CDR2 (germline): MNHEY, SMNVEV (reference sequence). V shed 4 bases and J 2 bases; nucleotides not matched to a gene: 16. This CDR3 comprises 18 residues. The chain's CDR3 is CASSSLRWGHRGNYGYTF. The CDR3 bases are TGTGCCAGCAGTTCCCTTCGATGGGGGCACAGGGGAAACTATGGCTACACCTTC.

The chain couples TRBV9 to TRBJ1-2; no clear D. This CDR3 comprises 15 residues. V was trimmed by 0 bases and J by 0 bases, leaving 9 bases between them. CDR1 is SGDLS and CDR2 is YYNGEE in the germline V gene. CDR3 protein: CASSVGSGANYGYTF. DNA for the CDR3: TGTGCCAGCAGCGTAGGGTCAGGAGCTAACTATGGCTACACCTTC.

This chain connects TRBV6-1 to TRBJ1-2, with D perhaps TRBD1 (5 bases). This CDR3 is 15 amino acids long. Trimming took off 11 bases at V and 3 bases at J, with 22 bases between the two ends. Germline V CDR1 and CDR2: MNHNS, SASEGT. The CDR3 DNA is TGTGCCGAGGGGTTAGGAGGCGTGGGTTACTATGGCTACACCTTC. As protein: CAEGLGGVGYYGYTF.

This chain connects TRBV6-6 to TRBJ1-5, with unresolved D. The CDR3 is made up of 12 amino acids. Germline V gene lookup returns CDR1 MNHNY and CDR2 SVGAGI (reference sequence). V lost 6 bases to trimming and J lost 9 bases, with 12 bases between them. CDR3 region: CASRLPWGPQHF. In DNA form, the CDR3 reads TGTGCCAGCAGACTACCTTGGGGGCCCCAGCATTTT.

The gene calls are TRBV6-5 and TRBJ1-1; possibly TRBD1 for D (5 bases). V shed 2 bases and J shed 10 bases, with 11 bases lying between them. In germline, CDR1 is MNHEY, CDR2 SVGAGI. The CDR3 extends over 12 amino acids. The CDR3 is CASSYGGTGAFF. The CDR3 DNA follows: TGTGCCAGCAGTTACGGGGGTACGGGAGCTTTCTTT.

The chain joins TRBV5-4 to TRBJ1-1; maybe TRBD1 (5 bases). CDR1 is SGHNT and CDR2 is YYREEE in the germline V gene (reference sequence). This CDR3 contains 15 residues. The ends were cut back, 2 bases at V and 0 bases at J, with 11 bases in the middle. CDR3 amino acids: CASSLQATMNTEAFF. In DNA, the CDR3 is TGTGCCAGCAGCTTACAGGCTACCATGAACACTGAAGCTTTCTTT.

The CDR3 is CSVEEIGPSSYEQYF. CDR3 DNA: TGCAGCGTTGAAGAAATCGGACCTAGCTCCTACGAGCAGTACTTC. This chain joins TRBV29-1 and TRBJ2-7, with no clear D. CDR1 is SQVTM and CDR2 is ANQGSEA in the germline V gene. CDR3 size: 15 residues. The V gene lost 0 bases and the J gene lost 0 bases, with 12 bases spanning the gap.